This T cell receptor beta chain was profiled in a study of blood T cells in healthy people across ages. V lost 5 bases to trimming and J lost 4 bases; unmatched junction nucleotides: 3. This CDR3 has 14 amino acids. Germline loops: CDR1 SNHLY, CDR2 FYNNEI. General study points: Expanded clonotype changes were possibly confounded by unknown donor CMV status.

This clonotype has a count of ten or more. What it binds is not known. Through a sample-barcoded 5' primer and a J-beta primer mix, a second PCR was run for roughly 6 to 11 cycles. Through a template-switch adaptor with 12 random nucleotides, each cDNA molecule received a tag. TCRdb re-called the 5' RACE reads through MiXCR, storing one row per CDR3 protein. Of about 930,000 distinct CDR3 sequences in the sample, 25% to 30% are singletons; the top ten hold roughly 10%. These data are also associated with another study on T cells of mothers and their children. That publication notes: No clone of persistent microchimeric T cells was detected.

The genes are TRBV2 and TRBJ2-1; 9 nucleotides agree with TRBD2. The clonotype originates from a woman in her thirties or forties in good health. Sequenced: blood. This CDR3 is CASSRLAGYNEQFF. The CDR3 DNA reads TGTGCCAGCAGTCGCCTAGCGGGGTACAATGAGCAGTTCTTC.